This T cell receptor beta chain was retrieved from a study of blood T cell repertoires in COVID-19. The overall study: Italy, Spain and the United States were the sources of the convalescent and acute COVID-19 samples. Nucleic acid was either cDNA or gDNA, and it came from T cells, B-cell-depleted T cells, or PBMCs.

In the original processing: Nucleated cell number was recorded as an estimate derived from reference gene primer amplification. Only in-frame clones appear in the TCRdb table, and some are missing; sequencing was by immunoSEQ multiplex PCR. V and J calls plus clone size are reproduced from that table; the DNA served to infer D and trimming. This table has about 190,000 clones, roughly nine tenths appearing once. Looked up from germline, CDR1 is SGHNT and CDR2 is YYREEE (reference sequence). J lost 6 bases, V lost 3 bases, and 12 bases had no gene match. The CDR3 consists of 19 residues. V gene TRBV5-4 combines with J gene TRBJ2-2, with 15 nucleotides matching TRBD2. This clonotype was obtained from a man aged 25-45 years with acute or convalescent COVID-19. The sequenced material came from peripheral blood. The CDR3 loop is CASSSGLAGGPDAAGELFF. CDR3 DNA: TGTGCCAGCAGCTCTGGACTAGCGGGAGGGCCGGATGCCGCCGGGGAGCTGTTTTTT.